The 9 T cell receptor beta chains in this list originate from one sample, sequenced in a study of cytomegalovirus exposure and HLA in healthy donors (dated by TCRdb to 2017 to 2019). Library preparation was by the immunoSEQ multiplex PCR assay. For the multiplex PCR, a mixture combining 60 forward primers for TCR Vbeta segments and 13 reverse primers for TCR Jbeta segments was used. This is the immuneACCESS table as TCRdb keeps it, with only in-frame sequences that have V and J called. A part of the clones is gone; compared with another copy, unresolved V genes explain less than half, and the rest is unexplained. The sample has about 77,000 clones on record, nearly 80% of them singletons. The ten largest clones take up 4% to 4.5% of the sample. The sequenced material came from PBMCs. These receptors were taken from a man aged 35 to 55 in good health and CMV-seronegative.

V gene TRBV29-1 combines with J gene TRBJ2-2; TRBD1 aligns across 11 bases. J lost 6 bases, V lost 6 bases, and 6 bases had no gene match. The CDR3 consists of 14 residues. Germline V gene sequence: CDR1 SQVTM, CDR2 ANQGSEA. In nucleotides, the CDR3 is TGCAGCGTCGGACAGGGGGCGCCGCCCGGGGAGCTGTTTTTT. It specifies CSVGQGAPPGELFF.

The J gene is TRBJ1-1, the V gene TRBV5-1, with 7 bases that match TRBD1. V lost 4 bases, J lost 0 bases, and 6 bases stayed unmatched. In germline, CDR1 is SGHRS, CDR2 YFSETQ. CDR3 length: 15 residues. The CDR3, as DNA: TGCGCCAGCAGCCTCCTGACAGGGATGAACACTGAAGCTTTCTTT. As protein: CASSLLTGMNTEAFF. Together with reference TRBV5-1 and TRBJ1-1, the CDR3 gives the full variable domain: KAGVTQTPRYLIKTRGQQVTLSCSPISGHRSVSWYQQTPGQGLQFLFEYFSETQRNKGNFPGRFSGRQFSNSRSEMNVSTLELGDSALYLCASSLLTGMNTEAFFGQGTRLTVV.

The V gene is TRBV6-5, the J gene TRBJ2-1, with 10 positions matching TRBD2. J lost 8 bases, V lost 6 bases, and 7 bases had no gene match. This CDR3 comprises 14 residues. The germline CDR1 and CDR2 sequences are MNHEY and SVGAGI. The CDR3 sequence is CASRTGLASHEQFF. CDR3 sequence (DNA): TGTGCCAGCAGGACGGGACTAGCGTCCCATGAGCAGTTCTTC.

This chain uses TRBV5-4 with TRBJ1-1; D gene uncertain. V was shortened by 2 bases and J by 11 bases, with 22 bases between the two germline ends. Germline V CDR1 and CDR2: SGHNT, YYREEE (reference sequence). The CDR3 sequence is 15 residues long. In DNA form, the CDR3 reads TGTGCCAGCAGCTTCCCCCAGTTGGGAGGAGCGGGGGCTTTCTTT. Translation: CASSFPQLGGAGAFF.

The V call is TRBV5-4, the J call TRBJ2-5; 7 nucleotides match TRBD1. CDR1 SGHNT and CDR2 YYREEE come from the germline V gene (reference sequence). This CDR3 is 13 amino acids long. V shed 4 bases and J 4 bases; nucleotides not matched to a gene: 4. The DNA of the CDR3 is TGTGCCAGCAGCGCCGACAGGGTAGAGACCCAGTACTTC. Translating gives CASSADRVETQYF.

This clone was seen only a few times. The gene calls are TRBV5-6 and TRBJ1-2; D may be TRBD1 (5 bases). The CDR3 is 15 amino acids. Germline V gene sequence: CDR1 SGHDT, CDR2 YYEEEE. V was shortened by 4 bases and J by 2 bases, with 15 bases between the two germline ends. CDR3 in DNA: TGTGCCAGCAGCCCCTTGAACAGGCCGAACTATGGCTACACCTTC. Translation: CASSPLNRPNYGYTF.

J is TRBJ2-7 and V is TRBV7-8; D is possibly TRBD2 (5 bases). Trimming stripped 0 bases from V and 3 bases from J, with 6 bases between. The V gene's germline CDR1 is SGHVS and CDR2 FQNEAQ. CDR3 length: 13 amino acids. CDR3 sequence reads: CASSLAAGYEQYF. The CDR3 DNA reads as TGTGCCAGCAGCTTAGCGGCGGGCTACGAGCAGTACTTC.

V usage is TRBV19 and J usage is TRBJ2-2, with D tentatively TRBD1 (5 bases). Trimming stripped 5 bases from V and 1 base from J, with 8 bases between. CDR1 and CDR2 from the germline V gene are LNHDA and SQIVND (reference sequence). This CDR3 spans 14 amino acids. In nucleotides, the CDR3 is TGTGCCAGTAGTCCAACAGGGAACACCGGGGAGCTGTTTTTT. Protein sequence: CASSPTGNTGELFF.

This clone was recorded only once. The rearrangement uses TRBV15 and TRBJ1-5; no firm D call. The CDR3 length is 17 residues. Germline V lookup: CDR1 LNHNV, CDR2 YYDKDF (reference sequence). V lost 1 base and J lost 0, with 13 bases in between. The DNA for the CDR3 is TGTGCCACCAGCAGAGTCGGAGGGAGTTATAGCAATCAGCCCCAGCATTTT. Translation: CATSRVGGSYSNQPQHF.